The sample holds many counts of the clone carrying this TCR beta chain. The antigen is unknown. The CDR3 is made up of 16 amino acids. In germline, CDR1 is LNHNV, CDR2 YYDKDF (reference sequence). V lost 1 base to trimming and J lost 2 bases; unmatched junction nucleotides: 2. Indicated time point: newly diagnosed GD, antithyroid drugs for less than 3 months. Following extraction of RNA from PBMCs, that RNA was used to make the TCR library. The data were obtained in a study of regulatory T cells in long-lasting Graves disease. Study results and caveats: Thyroid tissue went unexamined; only peripheral blood was analyzed. The persistent group shared 2,500 to 3,000 public clonotypes, more than the approximately 1,000 shared by new patients.

Libraries of TCR beta came from iRepertoire HTBI primers plus Arm-PCR of CDR3 regions. From the multiplex PCR reads, TCRdb called clonotypes with MiXCR, one entry per CDR3 protein. The table has 450,000 to 700,000 distinct CDR3 sequences, roughly 14% seen once. These data were also filed under a second study, of T cells in Graves' hyperthyroidism and ophthalmopathy. As that report states: A first-round RT-PCR of the TCR CDR3 used the HTBI primer set.

The sequencing used peripheral blood mononuclear cells (PBMCs), collected at new diagnosis, from a patient treated with antithyroid drugs. The source of this sequence is a man aged 25 to 40 with Graves disease. The chain is built from TRBV15 and TRBJ2-3; 11 bases agree with TRBD2. The CDR3 is CATSRASGGPTDTQYF. CDR3 DNA: TGTGCCACCAGCAGAGCTAGCGGGGGGCCCACAGATACGCAGTATTTT.